The 30 T cell receptor beta chains in this list originate from one sample, sequenced in a study of cytomegalovirus exposure and HLA in healthy donors. The PCR employed 60 Vbeta primers together with 13 Jbeta primers. Repertoires were generated with immunoSEQ multiplex PCR, while TCRdb's copy carries only in-frame clones and drops some. The sample lists some 150,000 clones, 70% to 90% seen once, with 0.7% to 1% in the top ten. Specimen: PBMCs. Source of these receptors: a woman in her 30s in good health and CMV-seronegative.

V gene TRBV6-1 combines with J gene TRBJ2-3; 7 positions match TRBD1. The V and J ends lost 7 bases and 0 bases, in that order; junction bases with no gene match: 4. This CDR3 has 14 amino acids. Germline loops: CDR1 MNHNS, CDR2 SASEGT. CDR3 amino acids: CASKPGQSTDTQYF. DNA for the CDR3: TGTGCCAGCAAACCGGGACAGAGCACAGATACGCAGTATTTT.

The sample holds one count of this clone. This chain connects TRBV5-6 to TRBJ1-2; D is perhaps TRBD1 (6 bases). This CDR3 contains 14 residues. Trimming took off 1 base at V and 4 bases at J, with 11 bases between the two ends. Germline CDR1 SGHDT, CDR2 YYEEEE. The CDR3 DNA reads TGTGCCAGCAGCTTGCAGGGGCGAACCTATGGCTACACCTTC. Translated, it gives CASSLQGRTYGYTF.

This chain links TRBV19 with TRBJ1-2, with TRBD1 matching 10 bases. This CDR3 has 16 amino acids. Trimming at V came to 5 bases and at J to 0 bases, leaving 6 bases not matched to a gene. Germline-derived CDR1 and CDR2 are LNHDA and SQIVND (reference sequence). The CDR3 DNA reads TGTGCCAGTAGTCCGCGGGACAGGGGTTCTAACTATGGCTACACCTTC. Residues: CASSPRDRGSNYGYTF.

This chain uses TRBV4-3 with TRBJ2-7; D perhaps matches TRBD2 (6 bases). V lost 2 bases and J 6 bases, leaving 14 bases between the germline ends. The CDR3 length is 14 residues. Germline V gives CDR1 LGHNA, CDR2 YSLEER. The CDR3 DNA reads as TGCGCCAGCAGCCAAAGGTCTCAGGGAGGCGAGCAGTACTTC. It specifies CASSQRSQGGEQYF.

This sequence joins TRBV6-4 and TRBJ1-1, with 9 bases identical to TRBD1. Germline CDR1 reads MRHNA; CDR2 reads SNTAGT. The ends lost 4 bases at V and 1 base at J; junction bases unmatched: 7. CDR3 length: 16 amino acids. Here the CDR3 reads CASSVEMGQGNTEAFF. The CDR3, as DNA: TGTGCCAGCAGTGTCGAAATGGGACAGGGGAACACTGAAGCTTTCTTT.

DNA for the CDR3: TGCAGCGTTGAGAGGGGGGGCACTGAAGCTTTCTTT. Translating gives CSVERGGTEAFF. The chain carries TRBV29-1 and TRBJ1-1; a possible D gene is TRBD1 (6 bases). The CDR3 has 12 amino acids. V was pared by 3 bases and J by 4 bases, with 9 bases between. The germline gives CDR1 SQVTM, CDR2 ANQGSEA.

The chain recombines TRBV29-1 with TRBJ1-4; no reliable D call. Germline V gene lookup returns CDR1 SQVTM and CDR2 ANQGSEA. Trimming removed 4 bases from V and 7 bases from J, with 13 bases in between. The CDR3 runs 13 residues. The CDR3 reads CSVVSVSGEKLFF. CDR3 sequence (DNA): TGCAGCGTTGTTTCTGTATCGGGTGAAAAACTGTTTTTT.

V is TRBV7-9 and J is TRBJ2-7; 12 nucleotides agree with TRBD1. Germline V gene data show CDR1 as SEHNR and CDR2 as FQNEAQ (reference sequence). J gave up 4 bases and V 5 bases, and 9 bases lay outside the gene matches. The CDR3 extends over 16 amino acids. The CDR3 protein is CASSRDPGQGAYEQYF. The CDR3, as DNA: TGTGCCAGCAGCCGAGACCCGGGACAGGGGGCGTACGAGCAGTACTTC.

The chain links TRBV6-6 to TRBJ1-1; 8 nucleotides line up with TRBD1. Looked up from germline, CDR1 is MNHNY and CDR2 is SVGAGI (reference sequence). The CDR3 covers 16 residues. The V and J ends lost 4 bases and 1 base, in that order; junction bases with no gene match: 8. Written as DNA, the CDR3 is TGTGCCAGCAGTTCCTGGGACAGGACCACGAACACTGAAGCTTTCTTT. Translating gives CASSSWDRTTNTEAFF.

The chain is built from TRBV1 and TRBJ2-3; the tabulated D call, TRBD2, remains unverified against the DNA. TRBV1 is classified as a pseudogene. This CDR3 is built from 15 residues. The CDR3 nucleotides read TGCACCAGCTCCTCCCTAGCTAGTCCCACAGATACGCAGTATTTT. Protein sequence: CTSSSLASPTDTQYF.

The V call is TRBV7-8, the J call TRBJ2-7; possible D gene TRBD1, 6 bases. V was trimmed by 5 bases and J by 3 bases, leaving 8 bases between them. The CDR3 runs 12 residues. Germline V gene data show CDR1 as SGHVS and CDR2 as FQNEAQ. In nucleotides, the CDR3 is TGTGCCAGCAGCCTGACAGGCTACGAGCAGTACTTC. It codes for CASSLTGYEQYF. The variable domain in full, with the rest retrieved from reference TRBV7-8 and TRBJ2-7, is GAGVSQSPRYKVAKRGQDVALRCDPISGHVSLFWYQQALGQGPEFLTYFQNEAQLDKSGLPSDRFFAERPEGSVSTLKIQRTQQEDSAVYLCASSLTGYEQYFGPGTRLTVT.

On this clone itself: A junction boundary mismatches the germline segment, possibly from a read error. The genes are TRBV7-9 and TRBJ2-7, with D hard to call. Germline V gene lookup returns CDR1 SEHNR and CDR2 FQNEAQ (reference sequence). This CDR3 has 15 residues. The CDR3 reads CSSSLATGPSYEQYF. In DNA, the CDR3 is TGTTCCAGCAGCTTAGCCACTGGGCCCTCCTACGAGCAGTACTTC.

This chain links TRBV4-1 with TRBJ2-2; a possible D gene is TRBD1 (5 bases). The CDR3 loop spans 16 amino acids. Trimming took off 4 bases at V and 1 base at J, with 13 bases between the two ends. Germline V gives CDR1 MGHRA, CDR2 YSYEKL. CDR3 amino acids: CASSLQERQNTGELFF. In nucleotides, the CDR3 is TGCGCCAGCAGCCTACAGGAACGCCAGAACACCGGGGAGCTGTTTTTT.

The gene calls are TRBV25-1 and TRBJ2-6; perhaps TRBD1 as D (6 bases). Deletions cut 3 bases from V and 0 bases from J, with 15 bases between. CDR1 is MGHDK and CDR2 is SYGVNS in the germline V gene. CDR3 length equals 18 residues. CDR3: CASSEDSGYHSGANVLTF. The CDR3 nucleotides read TGTGCCAGCAGTGAGGACAGCGGATATCACTCTGGGGCCAACGTCCTGACTTTC.

This clone was counted between two and nine times. The chain couples TRBV5-5 to TRBJ2-1; 7 bases line up with TRBD2. This CDR3 spans 15 amino acids. Germline CDR1 and CDR2: SGHKS and YYEKEE (reference sequence). Trimming took 5 bases from V and 12 from J; bases not matched to a gene: 17. CDR3 in amino acids: CASSLIHLADLRQFF. For the CDR3, the DNA is TGTGCCAGCAGTCTGATCCACCTAGCGGACCTACGGCAGTTCTTC.

The genes are TRBV7-3 and TRBJ1-2, with a tentative D call TRBD1 (5 bases). V was clipped by 2 bases and J by 8 bases, with 12 bases between them. The germline gives CDR1 SGHTA, CDR2 FQGTGA. The CDR3 has 13 amino acids. CDR3 in amino acids: CASSLSGTGGYTF. The CDR3 nucleotides read TGTGCCAGCAGCTTATCCGGGACTGGGGGCTACACCTTC.

The CDR3 DNA reads TGTGCCAGCAGCTATACACAGGGGGCGAAGGTCCACGAGCAGTACTTC. This sequence encodes CASSYTQGAKVHEQYF. The rearrangement joins TRBV7-2 to TRBJ2-7; 9 positions agree with TRBD1. The V gene's germline CDR1 is SGHTA and CDR2 FQGNSA. With V trimmed by 4 bases and J by 5 bases, 12 bases remained unmatched. This CDR3 contains 16 residues.

J is TRBJ2-5 and V is TRBV5-6; weak D call: TRBD2 (5 bases). The tail of the sequence fits TRBJ2-7 better, so the J call may be wrong. The CDR3 covers 14 residues. Looked up from germline, CDR1 is SGHDT and CDR2 is YYEEEE. CDR3 residues: CASSRKGLLYEQYF. CDR3 DNA: TGTGCCAGCAGCAGAAAAGGACTGTTATACGAGCAGTACTTC.

The chain recombines TRBV10-1 with TRBJ2-1; no clear D. This CDR3 is built from 11 residues. Germline V CDR1 and CDR2: WNHNN, SYGVQD (reference sequence). V shed 8 bases and J shed 9 bases, with 11 bases lying between them. Written as DNA, the CDR3 is TGCGCCAGCGGAACTATCGGTGAGCAGTTCTTC. Translated, it gives CASGTIGEQFF.

The chain links TRBV29-1 to TRBJ2-3; D is perhaps TRBD2 (6 bases). Germline lookup yields CDR1 SQVTM and CDR2 ANQGSEA. The CDR3 covers 15 residues. Trimming shortened V by 2 bases and J by 1 base, and 13 bases separated the two germline ends. The CDR3 DNA reads as TGCAGCGTTGAATCTACGGGGGACCGCACAGATACGCAGTATTTT. Translating it yields CSVESTGDRTDTQYF.

V usage is TRBV4-1 and J usage is TRBJ1-5, with D unresolved. Trimming removed 4 bases at V and 7 bases at J, with 14 bases between. The CDR3 extends over 14 amino acids. Germline V gene data show CDR1 as MGHRA and CDR2 as YSYEKL. The CDR3 spells CASSPNRLEQPQHF. CDR3 bases: TGCGCCAGCAGCCCCAACCGTTTGGAGCAGCCCCAGCATTTT.

This clone has a handful of counts. Other nucleotide sequences from this sample produce the same CDR3. The chain employs TRBV7-2 and TRBJ1-1; D is unresolved. Trimming pared 2 bases from V and 2 bases from J, leaving 6 bases between. This CDR3 has 13 amino acids. Germline V gene lookup returns CDR1 SGHTA and CDR2 FQGNSA. DNA for the CDR3: TGTGCCAGCAGCTTAAGAGGTAACACTGAAGCTTTCTTT. Translated, it gives CASSLRGNTEAFF.

The V gene is TRBV9, the J gene TRBJ2-5, with 9 bases aligning to TRBD2. After removal of 4 bases from V and 5 bases from J, the junction contained 3 bases not matched to a gene. Germline-derived CDR1 and CDR2 are SGDLS and YYNGEE. This CDR3 is 13 amino acids long. The CDR3 here is CASSWRGGETQYF. For the CDR3, the DNA is TGTGCCAGCAGCTGGCGGGGGGGGGAGACCCAGTACTTC. Full variable domain (missing parts from reference TRBV9 and TRBJ2-5): DSGVTQTPKHLITATGQRVTLRCSPRSGDLSVYWYQQSLDQGLQFLIQYYNGEERAKGNILERFSAQQFPDLHSELNLSSLELGDSALYFCASSWRGGETQYFGPGTRLLVL.

The gene calls are TRBV7-9 and TRBJ2-5; D may be TRBD2 (6 bases). The germline V and J ends were trimmed by 7 bases and 5 bases, with 26 bases remaining between them. This CDR3 has 17 amino acids. The germline CDR1 and CDR2 sequences are SEHNR and FQNEAQ (reference sequence). The CDR3 reads CASTHPPQGLNGETQYF. The DNA of the CDR3 is TGTGCCAGCACCCACCCCCCCCAGGGACTCAACGGGGAGACCCAGTACTTC.

The chain has TRBV29-1 and TRBJ2-2; 11 positions match TRBD2. This CDR3 contains 16 residues. V lost 7 bases and J lost 3; bases outside the gene matches: 10. Per germline, CDR1 SQVTM and CDR2 ANQGSEA. The CDR3 region has the DNA TGCAGCGCAGCTCGACTAGCGGGAAACCACACCGGGGAGCTGTTTTTT. It yields the protein CSAARLAGNHTGELFF.

The V gene is TRBV2, the J gene TRBJ1-2; D ambiguous. The CDR3 spans 12 residues. The V and J ends lost 8 bases and 1 base respectively, with 8 bases between them. Germline lookup yields CDR1 SNHLY and CDR2 FYNNEI. The CDR3: CASFNGNYGYTF. In nucleotides, the CDR3 is TGTGCCAGCTTCAACGGTAACTATGGCTACACCTTC. The whole variable domain, filled in from reference TRBV2 and TRBJ1-2, reads EPEVTQTPSHQVTQMGQEVILRCVPISNHLYFYWYRQILGQKVEFLVSFYNNEISEKSEIFDDQFSVERPDGSNFTLKIRSTKLEDSAMYFCASFNGNYGYTFGSGTRLTVV.

The rearrangement uses TRBV5-4 and TRBJ2-7; a weak D match, TRBD1 (8 bases). Germline-derived CDR1 and CDR2 are SGHNT and YYREEE (reference sequence). This CDR3 is built from 16 residues. The V gene lost 4 bases and the J gene lost 2 bases, with 19 bases spanning the gap. The CDR3 DNA reads as TGTGCCAGCAGCCCAGCCCCACAGGGGGGGACCTACGAGCAGTACTTC. Its protein is CASSPAPQGGTYEQYF.

This chain links TRBV4-1 with TRBJ2-7; D is possibly TRBD2 (5 bases). CDR1 MGHRA and CDR2 YSYEKL come from the germline V gene. Deletions cut 2 bases from V and 5 bases from J, with 13 bases between. The CDR3 length is 14 residues. CDR3 nucleotides: TGCGCCAGCAGCCAACTAAGCGGAATCGACGAGCAGTACTTC. Translating it yields CASSQLSGIDEQYF.

This sequence joins TRBV7-2 and TRBJ2-3; 10 bases are a match to TRBD2. Losses at the gene ends were 1 base for V and 5 bases for J; bases not matched to a gene: 6. The CDR3 has 16 residues. CDR1 is SGHTA, CDR2 FQGNSA, per germline. The CDR3 loop reads CASSLEASGGGDTQYF. CDR3 nucleotides: TGTGCCAGCAGCTTAGAAGCTAGCGGGGGAGGAGATACGCAGTATTTT.

This clone turned up a few times. In DNA form, the CDR3 reads TGTGCCAGCAGTTTACTCCCCAATGAAAAACTGTTTTTT. Translated, it gives CASSLLPNEKLFF. V gene TRBV27 combines with J gene TRBJ1-4, with D unclear. Trimming stripped 2 bases from V and 5 bases from J, with 6 bases between. The CDR3 is made up of 13 amino acids. The germline V gene has CDR1 MNHEY and CDR2 SMNVEV (reference sequence).